The 11 T cell receptor beta chains below all came from one sample that was sequenced in a study of blood T cells in healthy people across ages. A second PCR of about 6 to 12 cycles used a sample-barcoded 5' primer and a J-beta primer mix. TCRdb passed the 5' RACE reads through MiXCR, listing each CDR3 protein once. The sample lists roughly 800,000 distinct CDR3 sequences, 58% occurring once. The sample comprised blood. These receptors came from a young man in good health.

The chain combines TRBV2 with TRBJ2-2; possible D gene TRBD2, 6 bases. The CDR3 runs 13 residues. The V gene lost 7 bases and the J gene lost 5 bases, with 11 bases spanning the gap. The V gene's germline CDR1 is SNHLY and CDR2 FYNNEI. CDR3 sequence reads: CASIEGGTGELFF. The CDR3, as DNA: TGTGCCAGCATAGAAGGAGGGACCGGGGAGCTGTTTTTT. The full variable domain, rest sourced from reference TRBV2 and TRBJ2-2, is EPEVTQTPSHQVTQMGQEVILRCVPISNHLYFYWYRQILGQKVEFLVSFYNNEISEKSEIFDDQFSVERPDGSNFTLKIRSTKLEDSAMYFCASIEGGTGELFFGEGSRLTVL.

The sample holds one count of this clonotype. The chain carries TRBV12-3 or TRBV12-4 and TRBJ2-2, with 8 bases that match TRBD2. The CDR3 extends over 15 amino acids. V dropped 6 bases and J dropped 3; count of bases not matched to a gene: 6. CDR3 DNA: TGTGCCAGCAGCTACCGGGGGGGCCACACCGGGGAGCTGTTTTTT. It translates to CASSYRGGHTGELFF.

The chain is built from TRBV5-6 and TRBJ1-5; 10 bases are a match to TRBD1. V lost 4 bases to trimming and J lost 4 bases; unmatched junction nucleotides: 5. CDR3 length equals 15 residues. CDR1 SGHDT and CDR2 YYEEEE come from the germline V gene. CDR3 protein: CASSLRDRGNQPQHF. The CDR3 DNA follows: TGTGCCAGCAGCCTCCGGGACAGGGGTAATCAGCCCCAGCATTTT.

The V call is TRBV7-9, the J call TRBJ2-6; TRBD1 matches at 8 bases. The CDR3 extends over 18 amino acids. Germline loops: CDR1 SEHNR, CDR2 FQNEAQ (reference sequence). V lost 5 bases and J lost 2; bases outside the gene matches: 11. This CDR3 is CASSAGQGGIPGANVLTF. CDR3 nucleotides: TGTGCCAGCAGCGCTGGACAGGGTGGGATCCCTGGGGCCAACGTCCTGACTTTC.

Only one count was recorded for this clonotype. The V gene is TRBV4-3, the J gene TRBJ1-6; D not resolved. V lost 0 bases, J lost 10 bases, and 22 bases lay in between. CDR1 LGHNA and CDR2 YSLEER come from the germline V gene. This CDR3 contains 18 residues. The CDR3: CASSQDNVSGRRGSPLHF. DNA for the CDR3: TGCGCCAGCAGCCAAGATAACGTGTCTGGCAGGCGAGGCTCACCCCTCCACTTT.

This rearrangement joins TRBV11-2 to TRBJ2-1, with 10 positions matching TRBD1. The CDR3 sequence is 15 residues long. Germline V CDR1 and CDR2: SGHAT, FQNNGV. V shed 0 bases and J 5 bases; nucleotides not matched to a gene: 1. The CDR3 bases are TGTGCCAGCAGCTTAGAGGGACAGGGGAACAATGAGCAGTTCTTC. As protein: CASSLEGQGNNEQFF.

The J gene is TRBJ2-1, the V gene TRBV9; D not resolved. The CDR3 consists of 14 residues. Trimming took off 0 bases at V and 5 bases at J, with 9 bases between the two ends. Germline CDR1 reads SGDLS; CDR2 reads YYNGEE. The CDR3 sequence: CASSVAVQHNEQFF. CDR3 bases: TGTGCCAGCAGCGTAGCTGTACAGCACAATGAGCAGTTCTTC.

This clonotype was found a few times. The chain employs TRBV10-3 and TRBJ2-3, with a tentative D call TRBD1 (6 bases). V was pared by 7 bases and J by 2 bases, with 13 bases between. The germline gives CDR1 ENHRY, CDR2 SYGVKD. The CDR3 length is 14 residues. The DNA for the CDR3 is TGTGCCATCACTCCAGGGGCCACCACAGATACGCAGTATTTT. Translation: CAITPGATTDTQYF.

In its sample, this clonotype was seen a few times. The rearrangement joins TRBV10-3 to TRBJ2-7, with 8 bases matching TRBD2. V dropped 6 bases and J dropped 7; count of bases not matched to a gene: 5. Germline V gene data show CDR1 as ENHRY and CDR2 as SYGVKD. The CDR3 totals 12 residues. In DNA, the CDR3 is TGTGCCATCAGGGGGACTAGTCGTGAGCAGTACTTC. Protein product: CAIRGTSREQYF.

V is TRBV2 and J is TRBJ1-5; D unresolved. CDR1 is SNHLY and CDR2 is FYNNEI in the germline V gene. This CDR3 contains 13 residues. V lost 7 bases to trimming and J lost 9 bases, with 16 bases between them. The CDR3 region has the DNA TGTGCCAGCACCGAAGAGGGTTTTGCGCCCCAGCATTTT. Protein sequence: CASTEEGFAPQHF.

This chain uses TRBV20-1 with TRBJ1-6, with D perhaps TRBD1 (5 bases). Per the germline V gene, CDR1 is DFQATT and CDR2 is SNEGSKA (reference sequence). Deletions cut 3 bases from V and 7 bases from J, with 16 bases between. This CDR3 contains 15 residues. CDR3 sequence: CSASNSGRQNSPLHF. The CDR3 DNA reads as TGCAGTGCTAGTAATTCGGGACGACAAAATTCACCCCTCCACTTT.